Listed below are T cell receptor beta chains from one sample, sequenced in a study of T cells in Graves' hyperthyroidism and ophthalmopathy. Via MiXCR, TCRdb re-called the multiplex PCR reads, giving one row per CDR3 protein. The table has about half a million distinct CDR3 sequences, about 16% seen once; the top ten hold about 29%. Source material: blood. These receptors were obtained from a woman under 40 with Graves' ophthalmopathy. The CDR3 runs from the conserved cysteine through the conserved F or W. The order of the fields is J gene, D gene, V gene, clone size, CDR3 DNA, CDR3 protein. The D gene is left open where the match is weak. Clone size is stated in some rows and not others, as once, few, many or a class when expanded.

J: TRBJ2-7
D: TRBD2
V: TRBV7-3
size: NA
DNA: TGCGCCAGCAGCCAAGCGCCGGGACTAGTCTACGAGCAGTACTTC
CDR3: CASSQAPGLVYEQYF

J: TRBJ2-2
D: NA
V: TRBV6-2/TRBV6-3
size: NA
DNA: TGTGCCAGCAGTTATTTGGGGGCCGACACCGGGGAGCTGTTTTTT
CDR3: CASSYLGADTGELFF

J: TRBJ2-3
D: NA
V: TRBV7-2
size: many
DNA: TGTGCCAGCAGCTTATTCCCGGGACGTAAGTCTAGCACAGATACGCAGTATTTT
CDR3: CASSLFPGRKSSTDTQYF

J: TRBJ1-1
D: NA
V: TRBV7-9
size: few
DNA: TGTGCCAGCAGCCCCGCTTTGATGGGCACTGAAGCTTTCTTT
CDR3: CASSPALMGTEAFF

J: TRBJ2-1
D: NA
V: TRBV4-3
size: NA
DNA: TGCGCCAGCAGCCAAGCACTAGACTACTCCTACAATGAGCAGTTCTTC
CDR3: CASSQALDYSYNEQFF

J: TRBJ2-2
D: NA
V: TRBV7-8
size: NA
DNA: TGTGCCAGCAGCATCCTACTAGGTCCCAGGGAGCTGTTTTTT
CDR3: CASSILLGPRELFF

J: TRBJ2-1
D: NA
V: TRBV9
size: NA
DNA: TGTGCCAGCAGCCCAAGCTGGCTCCAGGGTGAGCAGTTCTTC
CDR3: CASSPSWLQGEQFF

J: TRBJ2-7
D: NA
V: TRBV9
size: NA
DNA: TGTGCCAGCAGCGTAGAGGGAACGGGATTGTACGAGCAGTACTTC
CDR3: CASSVEGTGLYEQYF

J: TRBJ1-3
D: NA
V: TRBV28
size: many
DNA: TGTGCCAGCAGTCTGACCGGGGCTAGCGGGAGGGCCCTCCCGTTATATTTT
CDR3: CASSLTGASGRALPLYF

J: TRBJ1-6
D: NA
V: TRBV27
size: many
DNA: TGTGCCAGCAGTTTATGGAGGGGGTACTCACCCCTCCACTTT
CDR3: CASSLWRGYSPLHF

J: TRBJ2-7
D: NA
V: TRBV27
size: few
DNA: TGTGCCAGCAGTTTGTTGGGACAAGGGAGGAGGCAGTACTTC
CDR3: CASSLLGQGRRQYF

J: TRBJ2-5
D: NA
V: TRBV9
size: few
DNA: TGTGCCAGCAACCGGGAAGGGGTAGAGACCCAGTACTTC
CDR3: CASNREGVETQYF

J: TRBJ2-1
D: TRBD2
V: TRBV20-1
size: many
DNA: TGCAGTGCTAAAGCAGCCCGGGGGGGGGTGGGTAATGAGCAGTTCTTC
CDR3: CSAKAARGGVGNEQFF

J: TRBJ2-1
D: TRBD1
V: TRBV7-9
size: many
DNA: TGTGCCAGCAGCCGACGGACAGGGGTAGTCAATGAGCAGTTCTTC
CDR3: CASSRRTGVVNEQFF

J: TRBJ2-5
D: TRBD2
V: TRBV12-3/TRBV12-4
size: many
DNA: TGTGCCAGCAGTTTGGTAGCGGGAGTAGTTGCAGAGACCCAGTACTTC
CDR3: CASSLVAGVVAETQYF

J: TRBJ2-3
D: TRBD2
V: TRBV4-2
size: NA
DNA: TGTGCCAGCACCACCCTCTCCTCAATGGGAGGGGGCACAGATACGCAGTATTTT
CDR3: CASTTLSSMGGGTDTQYF

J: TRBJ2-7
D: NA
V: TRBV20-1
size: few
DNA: TGCAGTGCTAGAGATACGGACAAAGACTACGAGCAGTACTTC
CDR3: CSARDTDKDYEQYF

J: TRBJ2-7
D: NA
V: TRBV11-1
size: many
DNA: TGTGCCAGCAGCTTACGTGATATCCCCTACGAGCAGTACTTC
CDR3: CASSLRDIPYEQYF

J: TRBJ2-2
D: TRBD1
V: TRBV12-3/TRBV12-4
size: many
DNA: TGTGCCAGCGACGACAGGGGGATGTTGGGCGGGGAGCTGTTTTTT
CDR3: CASDDRGMLGGELFF

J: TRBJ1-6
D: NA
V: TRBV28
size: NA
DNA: TGTGCCAGCAGTTTATCTTACAAAAACAGGGCGGCCTCACCCCTCCACTTT
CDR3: CASSLSYKNRAASPLHF

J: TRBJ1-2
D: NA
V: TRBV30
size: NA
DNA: TGTGCCTGGAGTGTAATGCAGGGCGACTATGGCTACACCTTC
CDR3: CAWSVMQGDYGYTF

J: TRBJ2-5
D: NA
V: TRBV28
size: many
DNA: TGTGCCAGCAGTTTAGTCGGCGGATCGGGAGAGACCCAGTACTTC
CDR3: CASSLVGGSGETQYF

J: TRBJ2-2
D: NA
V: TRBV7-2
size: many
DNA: TGTGCCAGCAGCTTAGCGGGGCCCGGGGAGCTGTTTTTT
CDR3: CASSLAGPGELFF

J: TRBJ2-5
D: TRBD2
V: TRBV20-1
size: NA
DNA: TGCAGTGCTAGAGATCTCATTGGACTAGCGGGCGAGACCCAGTACTTC
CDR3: CSARDLIGLAGETQYF

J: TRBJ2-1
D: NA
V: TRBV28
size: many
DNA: TGTGCCAGCAGTTTACGGTCTTTCTCCTACAATGAGCAGTTCTTC
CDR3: CASSLRSFSYNEQFF

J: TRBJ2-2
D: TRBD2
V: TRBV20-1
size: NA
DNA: TGCAGTGCACGCCCCAGGACTAGCGGGGGGTTGGCCGGGGAGCTGTTTTTT
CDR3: CSARPRTSGGLAGELFF

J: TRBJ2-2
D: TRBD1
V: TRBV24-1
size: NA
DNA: TGTGCCACCAGTGATCTCCGTCCAAGAACGGACAGGGGGGTCGGCGGGGAGCTGTTTTTT
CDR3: CATSDLRPRTDRGVGGELFF

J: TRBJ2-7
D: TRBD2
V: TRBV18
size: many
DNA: TGTGCCAGCTCAACCGAGACTAGCGGACCCTACGAGCAGTACTTC
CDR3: CASSTETSGPYEQYF

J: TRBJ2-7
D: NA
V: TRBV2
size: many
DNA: TGTGCCAGCAGTGGCCCCATCTGGGGCGGGGAGCAGTACTTC
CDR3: CASSGPIWGGEQYF

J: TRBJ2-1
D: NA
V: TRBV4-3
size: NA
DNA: TGCGCCAGCAGCCAAGATTGTGGTAATGAGCAGTTCTTC
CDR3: CASSQDCGNEQFF

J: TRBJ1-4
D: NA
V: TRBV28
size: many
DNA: TGTGCCAGCAGTTTATCAGCTACGGATGAAAAACTGTTTTTT
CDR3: CASSLSATDEKLFF

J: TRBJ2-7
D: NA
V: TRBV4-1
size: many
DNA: TGCGCCAGCAGCCAAGAGGCTAGCCGTCTCTACGAGCAGTACTTC
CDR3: CASSQEASRLYEQYF

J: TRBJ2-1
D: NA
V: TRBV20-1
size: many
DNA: TGCAGTGCTAGGCTATCCGGGACGGCCGAGGCGCAGTTCTTC
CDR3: CSARLSGTAEAQFF

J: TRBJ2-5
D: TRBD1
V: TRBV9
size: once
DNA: TGTGCCAGCAGCGCCCGACAGGGTGAGACCCAGTACTTC
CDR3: CASSARQGETQYF

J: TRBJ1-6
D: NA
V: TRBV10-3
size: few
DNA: TGTGCCATCAGCGGGACACTTGGATCACCCCTCCACTTT
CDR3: CAISGTLGSPLHF

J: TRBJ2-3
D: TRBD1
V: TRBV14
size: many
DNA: TGTGCCAGCAGCCCTAGCTTCCAGGGGGCATCAGATACGCAGTATTTT
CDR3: CASSPSFQGASDTQYF

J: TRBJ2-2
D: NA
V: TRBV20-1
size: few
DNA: TGCAGTGCCAAGGGGTCGGGATTTGCGAACACCGGGGAGCTGTTTTTT
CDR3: CSAKGSGFANTGELFF

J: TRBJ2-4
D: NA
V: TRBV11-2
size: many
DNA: TGTGCCAGCAGCTTAGTTCGCGCCAAAAACATTCAGTACTTC
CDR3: CASSLVRAKNIQYF

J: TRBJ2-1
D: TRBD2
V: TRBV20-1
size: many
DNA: TGCAGTGCTCATTCGCTAGCGGGAGACTACAATGAGCAGTTCTTC
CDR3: CSAHSLAGDYNEQFF

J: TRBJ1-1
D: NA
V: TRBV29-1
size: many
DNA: TGCAGCGTCCGAGCTGGGGGGAACACTGAAGCTTTCTTT
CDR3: CSVRAGGNTEAFF

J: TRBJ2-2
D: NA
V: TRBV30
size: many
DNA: TGTGCCTGGAGTGGCGGGTCGAACACCGGGGAGCTGTTTTTT
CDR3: CAWSGGSNTGELFF

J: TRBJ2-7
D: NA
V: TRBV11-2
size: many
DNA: TGTGCCAGCAGCTTAGCCCAGGGGTACGAGCAGTACTTC
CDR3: CASSLAQGYEQYF

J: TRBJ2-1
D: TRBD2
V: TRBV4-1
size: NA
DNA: TGCGCCAGCAGCCAAGTTCAGGAGGTCGGGAGGGTATCCTACAATGAGCAGTTCTTC
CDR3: CASSQVQEVGRVSYNEQFF

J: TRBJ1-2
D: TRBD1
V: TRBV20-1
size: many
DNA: TGCAGTGCCACGGACAGGGGCTTCTATGGCTACACCTTC
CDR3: CSATDRGFYGYTF

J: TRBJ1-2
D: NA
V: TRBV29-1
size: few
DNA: TGCAGCGTTGAAGAAGGGGGTTTGGGAGGCTACACCTTC
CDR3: CSVEEGGLGGYTF

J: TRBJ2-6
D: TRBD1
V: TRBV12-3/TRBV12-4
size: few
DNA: TGTGCCAGCAGCCGCGGGACAGGGGGCCGGACGGGGGCCAACGTCCTGACTTTC
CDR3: CASSRGTGGRTGANVLTF

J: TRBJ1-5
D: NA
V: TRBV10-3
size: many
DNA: TGTGCCATCAGTGGTTCAGGGAGAGTTCAGCCCCAGCATTTT
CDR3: CAISGSGRVQPQHF

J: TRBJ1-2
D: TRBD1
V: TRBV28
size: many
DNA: TGTGCCAGCAGTTTATTTGCAGGGGGCTATGGCTACACCTTC
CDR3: CASSLFAGGYGYTF

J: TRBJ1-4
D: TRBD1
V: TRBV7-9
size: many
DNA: TGTGCCAGCACCATACAGGGGGTTAATGAAAAACTGTTTTTT
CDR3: CASTIQGVNEKLFF